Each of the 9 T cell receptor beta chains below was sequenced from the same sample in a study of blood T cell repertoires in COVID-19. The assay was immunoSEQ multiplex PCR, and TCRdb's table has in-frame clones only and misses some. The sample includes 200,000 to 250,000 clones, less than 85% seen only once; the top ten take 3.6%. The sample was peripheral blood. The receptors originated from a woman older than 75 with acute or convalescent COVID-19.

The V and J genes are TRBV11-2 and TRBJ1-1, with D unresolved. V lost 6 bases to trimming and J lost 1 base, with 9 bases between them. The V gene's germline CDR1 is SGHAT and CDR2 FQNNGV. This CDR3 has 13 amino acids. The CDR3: CASRMTQNTEAFF. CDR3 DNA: TGTGCCAGCAGGATGACACAGAACACTGAAGCTTTCTTT.

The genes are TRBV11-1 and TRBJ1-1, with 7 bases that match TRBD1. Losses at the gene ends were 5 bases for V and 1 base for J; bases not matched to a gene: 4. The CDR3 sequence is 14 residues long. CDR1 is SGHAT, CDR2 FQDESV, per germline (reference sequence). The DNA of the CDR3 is TGTGCCAGCAGCAAGAGACAGGGGAACACTGAAGCTTTCTTT. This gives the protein CASSKRQGNTEAFF.

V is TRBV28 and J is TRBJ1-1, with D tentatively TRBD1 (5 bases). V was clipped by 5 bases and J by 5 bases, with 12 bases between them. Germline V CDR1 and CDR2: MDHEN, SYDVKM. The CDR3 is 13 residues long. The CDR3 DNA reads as TGTGCCAGCAGTCCCGGGGGAGGGACTGAAGCTTTCTTT. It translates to CASSPGGGTEAFF.

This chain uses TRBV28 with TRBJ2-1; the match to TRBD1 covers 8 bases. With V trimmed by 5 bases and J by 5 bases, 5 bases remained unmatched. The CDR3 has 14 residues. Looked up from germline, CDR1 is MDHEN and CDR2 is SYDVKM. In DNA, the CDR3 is TGTGCCAGCAGTCCAGGGGGCATCGACAATGAGCAGTTCTTC. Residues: CASSPGGIDNEQFF.

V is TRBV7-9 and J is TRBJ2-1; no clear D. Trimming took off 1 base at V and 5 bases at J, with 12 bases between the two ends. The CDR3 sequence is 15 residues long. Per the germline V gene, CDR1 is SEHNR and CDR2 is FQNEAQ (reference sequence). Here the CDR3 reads CASSLDPRRNNEQFF. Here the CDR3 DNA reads TGTGCCAGCAGCTTAGACCCTCGGCGGAACAATGAGCAGTTCTTC.

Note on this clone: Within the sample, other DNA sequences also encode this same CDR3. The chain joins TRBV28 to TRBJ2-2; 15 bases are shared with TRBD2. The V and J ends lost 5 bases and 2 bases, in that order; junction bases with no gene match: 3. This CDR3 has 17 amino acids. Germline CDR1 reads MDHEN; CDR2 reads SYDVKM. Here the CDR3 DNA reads TGTGCCAGCAGTCGGGGACTAGCGGGGGGCAACACCGGGGAGCTGTTTTTT. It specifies CASSRGLAGGNTGELFF.

CDR3 amino acids: CASSLGDRGNTEAFF. CDR3 DNA: TGTGCCAGCAGCTTAGGGGACAGGGGGAACACTGAAGCTTTCTTT. The V gene is TRBV7-9, the J gene TRBJ1-1; 10 bases are a match to TRBD1. The germline V gene encodes CDR1 SEHNR and CDR2 FQNEAQ (reference sequence). CDR3 length: 15 amino acids. V was pared by 1 base and J by 1 base, with 0 bases of the junction left unmatched.

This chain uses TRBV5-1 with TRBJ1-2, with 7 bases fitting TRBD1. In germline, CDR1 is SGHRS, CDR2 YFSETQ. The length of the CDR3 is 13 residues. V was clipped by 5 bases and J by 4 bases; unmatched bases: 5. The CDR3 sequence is CASSSGTVYGYTF. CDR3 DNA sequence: TGCGCCAGCAGTTCTGGGACAGTCTATGGCTACACCTTC.

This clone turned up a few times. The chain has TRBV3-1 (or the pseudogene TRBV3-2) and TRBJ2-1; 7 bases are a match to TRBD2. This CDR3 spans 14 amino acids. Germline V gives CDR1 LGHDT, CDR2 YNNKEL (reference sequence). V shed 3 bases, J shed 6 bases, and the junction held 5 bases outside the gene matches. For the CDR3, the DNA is TGTGCCAGCAGCCAGTATGCGGGGGTCAATGAGCAGTTCTTC. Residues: CASSQYAGVNEQFF.